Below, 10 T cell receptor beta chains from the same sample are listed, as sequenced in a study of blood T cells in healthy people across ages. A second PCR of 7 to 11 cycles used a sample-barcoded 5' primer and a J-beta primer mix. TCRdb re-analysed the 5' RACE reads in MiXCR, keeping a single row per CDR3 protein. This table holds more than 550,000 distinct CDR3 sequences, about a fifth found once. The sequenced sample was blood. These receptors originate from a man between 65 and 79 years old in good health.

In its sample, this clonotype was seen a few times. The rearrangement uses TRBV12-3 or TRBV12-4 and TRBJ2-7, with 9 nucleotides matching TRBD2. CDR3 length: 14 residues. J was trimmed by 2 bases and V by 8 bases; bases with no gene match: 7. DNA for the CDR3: TGTGCCAGCGGCCCGGGACTAGCCGCCTACGAGCAGTACTTC. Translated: CASGPGLAAYEQYF.

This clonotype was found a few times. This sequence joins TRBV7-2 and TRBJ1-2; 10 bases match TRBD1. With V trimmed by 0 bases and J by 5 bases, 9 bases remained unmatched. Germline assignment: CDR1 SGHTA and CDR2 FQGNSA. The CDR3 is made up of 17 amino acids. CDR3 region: CASSLALGQGLRYGYTF. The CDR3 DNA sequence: TGTGCCAGCAGCTTAGCGCTGGGACAGGGGCTACGGTATGGCTACACCTTC.

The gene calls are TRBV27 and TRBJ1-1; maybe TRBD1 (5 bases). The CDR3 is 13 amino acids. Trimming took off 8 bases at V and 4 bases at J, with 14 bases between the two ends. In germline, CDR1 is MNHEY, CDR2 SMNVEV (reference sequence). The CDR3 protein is CASQGWGATEAFF. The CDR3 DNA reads TGTGCCAGCCAAGGATGGGGCGCCACTGAAGCTTTCTTT.

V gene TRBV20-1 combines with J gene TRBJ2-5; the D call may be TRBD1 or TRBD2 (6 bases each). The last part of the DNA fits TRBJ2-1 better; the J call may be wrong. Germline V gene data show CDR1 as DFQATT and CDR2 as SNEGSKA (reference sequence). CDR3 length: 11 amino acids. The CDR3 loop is CSAGGRNEQFF. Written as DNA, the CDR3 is TGCAGTGCGGGGGGCCGAAATGAGCAGTTCTTC.

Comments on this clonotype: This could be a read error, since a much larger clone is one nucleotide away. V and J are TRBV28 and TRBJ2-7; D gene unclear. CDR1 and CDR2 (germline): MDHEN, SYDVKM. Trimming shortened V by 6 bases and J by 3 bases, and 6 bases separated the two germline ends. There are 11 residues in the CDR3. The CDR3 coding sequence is TGTGCCAGCAGATCCCTCTACGAGCAGTACTTC. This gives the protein CASRSLYEQYF. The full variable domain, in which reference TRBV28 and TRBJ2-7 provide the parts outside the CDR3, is DVKVTQSSRYLVKRTGEKVFLECVQDMDHENMFWYRQDPGLGLRLIYFSYDVKMKEKGDIPEGYSVSREKKERFSLILESASTNQTSMYLCASRSLYEQYFGPGTRLTVT.

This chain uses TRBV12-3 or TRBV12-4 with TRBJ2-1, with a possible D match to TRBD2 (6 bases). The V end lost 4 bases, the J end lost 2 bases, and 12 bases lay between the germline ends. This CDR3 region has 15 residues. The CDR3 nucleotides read TGTGCCAGCAGTTCCCCCGGGAGAGCCTACAATGAGCAGTTCTTC. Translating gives CASSSPGRAYNEQFF.

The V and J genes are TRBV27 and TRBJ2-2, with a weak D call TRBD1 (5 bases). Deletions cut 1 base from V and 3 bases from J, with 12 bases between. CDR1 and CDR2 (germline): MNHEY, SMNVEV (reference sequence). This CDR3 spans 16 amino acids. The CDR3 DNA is TGTGCCAGCAGTTTATGGGCAGGGCAGGACACCGGGGAGCTGTTTTTT. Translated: CASSLWAGQDTGELFF.

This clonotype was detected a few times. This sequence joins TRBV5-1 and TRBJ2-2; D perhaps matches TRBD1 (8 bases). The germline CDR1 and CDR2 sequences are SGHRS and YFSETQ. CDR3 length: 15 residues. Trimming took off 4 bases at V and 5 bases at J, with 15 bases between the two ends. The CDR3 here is CASSNDRGGTGELFF. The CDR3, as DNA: TGCGCCAGCAGCAACGACAGGGGAGGGACCGGGGAGCTGTTTTTT. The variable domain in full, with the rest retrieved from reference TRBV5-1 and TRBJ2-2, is KAGVTQTPRYLIKTRGQQVTLSCSPISGHRSVSWYQQTPGQGLQFLFEYFSETQRNKGNFPGRFSGRQFSNSRSEMNVSTLELGDSALYLCASSNDRGGTGELFFGEGSRLTVL.

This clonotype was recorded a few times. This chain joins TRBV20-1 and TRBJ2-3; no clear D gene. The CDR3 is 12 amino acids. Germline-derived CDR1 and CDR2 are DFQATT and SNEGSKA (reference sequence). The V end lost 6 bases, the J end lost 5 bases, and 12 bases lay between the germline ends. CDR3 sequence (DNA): TGCAGTGCCAGGCGCACTCAAGATACGCAGTATTTT. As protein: CSARRTQDTQYF.

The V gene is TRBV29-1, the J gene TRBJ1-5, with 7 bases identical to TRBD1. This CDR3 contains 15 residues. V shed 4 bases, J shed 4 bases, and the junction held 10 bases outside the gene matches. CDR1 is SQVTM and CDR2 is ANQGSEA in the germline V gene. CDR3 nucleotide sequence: TGCAGCGTTGCGTGGGGAGGGGGCCTAAATCAGCCCCAGCATTTT. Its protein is CSVAWGGGLNQPQHF.